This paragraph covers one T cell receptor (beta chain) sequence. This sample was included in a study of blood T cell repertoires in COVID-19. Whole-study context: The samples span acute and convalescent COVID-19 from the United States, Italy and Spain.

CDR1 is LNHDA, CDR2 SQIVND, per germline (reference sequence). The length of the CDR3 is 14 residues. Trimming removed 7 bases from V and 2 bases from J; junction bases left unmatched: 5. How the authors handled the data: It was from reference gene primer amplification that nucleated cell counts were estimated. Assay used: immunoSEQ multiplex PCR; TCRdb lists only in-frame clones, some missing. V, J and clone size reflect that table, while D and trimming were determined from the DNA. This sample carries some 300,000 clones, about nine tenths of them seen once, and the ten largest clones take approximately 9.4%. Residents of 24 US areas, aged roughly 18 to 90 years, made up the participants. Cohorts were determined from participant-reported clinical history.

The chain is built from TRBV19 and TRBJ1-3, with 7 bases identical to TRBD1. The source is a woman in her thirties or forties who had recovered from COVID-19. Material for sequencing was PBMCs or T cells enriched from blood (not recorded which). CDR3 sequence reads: CASITGQAGNTIYF. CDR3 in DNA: TGTGCCAGTATCACCGGACAGGCTGGAAACACCATATATTTT.